The clone carrying this T cell receptor beta chain was seen a single time. The antigen remains unidentified. This sample is part of a study of T cell responses to AZD1222 COVID-19 vaccine. Profiled with immunoSEQ multiplex PCR; TCRdb holds only in-frame clones, not every one. The data contain some 120,000 clones, approximately 83% of them singletons. Study-wide points: Nearly half of spike-specific TCRs reportedly target variant regions that are unmutated in the B.1.351 and B.1.1.7 variants.

V lost 5 bases, J lost 5 bases, and 12 bases lay in between. The CDR3 is 13 residues long. The genes are TRBV12-3 or TRBV12-4 and TRBJ1-2, with a possible D match to TRBD1 (6 bases). This receptor was identified in an adult in good health. Sequencing was performed on peripheral blood, taken on day 0 of AZD1222 vaccination. CDR3 sequence reads: CASSPTGRYGYTF. The DNA of the CDR3 is TGTGCCAGCAGTCCGACAGGACGATATGGCTACACCTTC.